The sample holds a few counts of the clone carrying this T cell receptor beta chain. Its antigen is unidentified. This CDR3 region has 15 residues. V shed 1 base and J 4 bases; nucleotides not matched to a gene: 3. From germline, CDR1 is MNHEY and CDR2 SVGAGI. The sample originates from a study of response to subunit inactivated influenza vaccine. Study results and caveats: Each seasonal influenza vaccination recruits few new T cells, the authors suggested.

A single record per CDR3 protein comes from TCRdb applying MiXCR to the RT-PCR reads. The sample carries some 800,000 distinct CDR3 sequences, 21% recorded once. The J gene is TRBJ2-1, the V gene TRBV6-5, with TRBD2 matching 8 bases. This specimen was PBMCs from blood, taken around 5 days after vaccination. The clonotype originates from a man in his forties or fifties who received an inactivated influenza vaccine. For the CDR3, the DNA is TGTGCCAGCAGTTACTGGACTAGCCGATACAATGAGCAGTTCTTC. This translates into CASSYWTSRYNEQFF.